This T cell receptor beta chain was captured by sequencing in a study of OX40 agonist ivuxolimab in advanced cancers. The study's findings and limits: CD4+ and CD8+ T cells in blood underwent clonal expansion by week 6 at 0.1 to 3.0 mg/kg.

Per the germline V gene, CDR1 is WSHSY and CDR2 is SAAADI. V was trimmed by 3 bases and J by 10 bases, leaving 11 bases between them. The length of the CDR3 is 12 residues. Concerning this clone itself: Its antigen is still unknown.

Produced via immunoSEQ multiplex PCR; TCRdb's table is partial and in-frame only. The repertoire consists of about 33,000 clones, with around 80% occurring once and the leading ten covering approximately 22%. The TCR was taken from an adult with an advanced solid tumor such as melanoma, head and neck, liver or kidney cancer. Sequenced here: CD4+ or CD8+ T cells sorted from blood, sampled in a trial of the OX40 agonist ivuxolimab. V usage is TRBV10-2 and J usage is TRBJ2-3; no definite D call. The CDR3 loop reads CASSDGGGAQYF. In nucleotides, the CDR3 is TGCGCCAGCAGTGATGGTGGTGGGGCGCAGTATTTT.